This T cell receptor beta chain derives from a study of T cells in Graves' hyperthyroidism and ophthalmopathy. Overall study: Peripheral blood was taken when the disease was first diagnosed, before any treatment began. Study-wide results and limits: Most clonotypes that expanded in the thyroid above 0.001 also showed up in blood.

The V gene's germline CDR1 is MNHNS and CDR2 SASEGT. V trimming: 7 bases; J trimming: 7 bases; junction bases outside the gene matches: 10. CDR3 length: 15 amino acids. This clonotype was picked up many times. Its antigen remains unidentified. Amplification of TCR beta CDR3 regions was performed using RNA transcripts as template. During a first-round RT-PCR of the TCR CDR3, the HTBI primer set was used. TCRdb re-called the multiplex PCR reads with MiXCR, one entry per CDR3 protein. The sample carries under 300,000 distinct CDR3 sequences, roughly 15% recorded once. The TCR originated in a woman in her 30s with Graves' hyperthyroidism that later progressed to Graves' ophthalmopathy. Sequencing was done on a sample of blood. The rearrangement joins TRBV6-1 to TRBJ2-1, with 10 nucleotides matching TRBD2. As DNA, the CDR3 is TGTGCCAGCACAACTGATAGCGGGAGGTGGAATGAGCAGTTCTTC. Translation: CASTTDSGRWNEQFF.